This TCR beta chain came from a study of blood T cell repertoires in COVID-19. Original analysis: Using reference gene primer amplification, nucleated cell counts were estimated. Profiling relied on immunoSEQ multiplex PCR, and the TCRdb table lists in-frame clones only, not all of them. The DNA was the basis for D and trimming; V, J and clone size are from that table. The profile shows hundreds of thousands of clones, 65% to 85% of them singletons. CDR3 length: 14 amino acids. Per the germline V gene, CDR1 is LNHDA and CDR2 is SQIVND (reference sequence). J gave up 10 bases and V 5 bases, and 12 bases lay outside the gene matches.

This TCR came from a woman of 80 years or more with acute or convalescent COVID-19. The chain uses TRBV19 and TRBJ1-2; 8 bases map to TRBD1. What was sequenced was peripheral blood. In DNA form, the CDR3 reads TGTGCCAGTAGTGGGGACCGGGACAGGCGCGACTACACCTTC. Its protein product is CASSGDRDRRDYTF.